This is a list of T cell receptor beta chains from one sample in a study of T-cell reconstitution after alpha-beta-depleted transplantation in children. MiXCR, applied by TCRdb to the PCR reads, yields one record per CDR3 protein. The sample gives 150,000 to 200,000 distinct CDR3 sequences, roughly 6.8% of which show up once; 3% is in the top ten. The specimen comprised PBMCs from the stem cell graft donor, sampled from the stem cell graft. These TCRs come from a human donor who donated a stem cell graft to a child with Wiskott-Aldrich syndrome. The CDR3 runs from the conserved cysteine through the conserved F or W. A D gene is named only where the DNA matches it firmly. Clone size is not always given. Where it is, it says once, few, many or a class for expanded clones.

d_call clone_size j_call v_call cdr3_aa cdr3_nt
. many TRBJ2-6 TRBV5-1 CASSPPPANVLTF TGCGCCAGCAGCCCCCCCCCGGCCAACGTCCTGACTTTC
. many TRBJ2-7 TRBV10-1 CASSWDLYHEQYF TGCGCCAGCAGTTGGGACCTCTACCACGAGCAGTACTTC
TRBD1 . TRBJ2-7 TRBV7-9 CASSYAAGGEVF TGTGCCAGCAGCTATGCGGCAGGGGGTGAAGTCTTC
. many TRBJ2-6 TRBV7-9 CASSLGHSGANVLTF TGTGCCAGCAGCTTGGGACACTCTGGGGCCAACGTCCTGACTTTC
. many TRBJ1-1 TRBV7-2 CASGPMNTEAFF TGTGCCAGCGGACCAATGAACACTGAAGCTTTCTTT
. many TRBJ2-1 TRBV12-3/TRBV12-4 CASTRTIGGEQFF TGTGCCAGCACCAGGACCATAGGGGGTGAGCAGTTCTTC
TRBD1 many TRBJ1-1 TRBV10-3 CAISEAPGQGGEAFF TGTGCCATCAGTGAGGCACCGGGACAGGGGGGTGAAGCTTTCTTT
TRBD2 few TRBJ2-5 TRBV14 CATGLAGAKTQYF TGTGCCACAGGACTAGCGGGAGCAAAGACCCAGTACTTC
. many TRBJ2-7 TRBV20-1 CSAAPTGSNEQYF TGCAGTGCTGCCCCTACAGGGTCCAACGAGCAGTACTTC
. many TRBJ2-7 TRBV14 CASSPTTGTYEQYF TGTGCCAGCAGCCCGACCACGGGGACCTACGAGCAGTACTTC
. many TRBJ2-7 TRBV27 CASRGLAEQYF TGTGCCAGCAGGGGGCTGGCCGAGCAGTACTTC
. many TRBJ1-2 TRBV19 CASSTPTSGFGYTF TGTGCCAGTAGTACCCCGACTTCAGGCTTCGGCTACACCTTC
. . TRBJ1-1 TRBV30 CAAFWVEAFF TGTGCCGCTTTCTGGGTTGAAGCTTTCTTT
. . TRBJ1-5 TRBV7-2 CASSLGDEQHF TGTGCCAGCAGCTTAGGGGACGAGCAGCATTTT
. many TRBJ2-7 TRBV29-1 CSVLRPLSYEQYF TGCAGCGTTTTGAGGCCCCTCTCCTACGAGCAGTACTTC
TRBD1 many TRBJ2-5 TRBV30 CAWSRTGQSEETQYF TGTGCCTGGAGTAGGACAGGTCAGAGTGAAGAGACCCAGTACTTC
. many TRBJ2-7 TRBV29-1 CSVEEAGYEQYF TGCAGCGTTGAGGAGGCAGGCTACGAGCAGTACTTC
TRBD1 many TRBJ1-6 TRBV7-9 CASSRPDRDVRPLHF TGTGCCAGCAGTAGACCCGACAGGGATGTAAGGCCCCTCCACTTT
. many TRBJ2-3 TRBV4-3 CASRQRISSTDTQYF TGCGCCAGCAGACAGCGAATTTCTAGCACAGATACGCAGTATTTT
. many TRBJ2-2 TRBV13 CASSPEGTTGELFF TGTGCCAGCAGCCCGGAGGGGACCACCGGGGAGCTGTTTTTT
TRBD1 many TRBJ1-1 TRBV5-5 CASSLRRDSISTEAFF TGTGCCAGCAGTTTGAGAAGGGACAGCATTAGCACTGAAGCTTTCTTT
. many TRBJ2-2 TRBV5-6 CASSGGFVVHGELFF TGTGCCAGCAGCGGGGGGTTCGTGGTTCACGGGGAGCTGTTTTTT
. few TRBJ1-5 TRBV18 CASSPSAAGHNSNQPQHF TGTGCCAGCTCACCTTCCGCGGCGGGGCACAATAGCAATCAGCCCCAGCATTTT
. few TRBJ2-1 TRBV7-2 CASSPRYFGGNEQFF TGTGCCAGCAGCCCGAGATATTTCGGAGGCAATGAGCAGTTCTTC
TRBD1 many TRBJ2-2 TRBV7-8 CASSLGRTGMTGELFF TGTGCCAGCAGCTTAGGAAGGACAGGGATGACCGGGGAGCTGTTTTTT
TRBD2 few TRBJ2-1 TRBV4-3 CASSQAPTSGSGEQFF TGCGCCAGCAGCCAGGCCCCGACTAGCGGGTCGGGGGAGCAGTTCTTC
. few TRBJ1-5 TRBV7-6 CASSLYTGEGPQHF TGTGCCAGCAGCTTGTACACCGGCGAGGGGCCCCAGCATTTT
TRBD2 . TRBJ2-1 TRBV11-2 CASRSGWREGSYNEQFF TGTGCCAGCAGGTCAGGGTGGCGGGAGGGGTCCTACAATGAGCAGTTCTTC
. many TRBJ2-7 TRBV27 CASSTSGEQYF .
TRBD2 many TRBJ2-1 TRBV14 CASGGDHNSYNEQFF TGTGCCTCGGGGGGAGACCACAACTCCTACAATGAGCAGTTCTTC
TRBD2 many TRBJ2-5 TRBV6-5 CAIPGLHQETQYF TGTGCCATTCCGGGACTACACCAAGAGACCCAGTACTTC